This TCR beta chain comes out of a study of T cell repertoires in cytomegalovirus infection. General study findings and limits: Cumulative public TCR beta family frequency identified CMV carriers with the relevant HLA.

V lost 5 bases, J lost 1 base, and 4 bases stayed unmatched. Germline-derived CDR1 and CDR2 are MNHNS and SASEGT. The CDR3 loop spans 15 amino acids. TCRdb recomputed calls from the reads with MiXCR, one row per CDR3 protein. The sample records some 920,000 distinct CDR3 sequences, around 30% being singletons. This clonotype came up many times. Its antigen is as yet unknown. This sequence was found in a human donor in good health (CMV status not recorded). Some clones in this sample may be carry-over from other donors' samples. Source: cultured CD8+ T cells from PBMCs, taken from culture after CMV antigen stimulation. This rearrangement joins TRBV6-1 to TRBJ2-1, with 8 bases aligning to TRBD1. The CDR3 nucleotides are TGTGCCAGCAGTACCGGGACAGGTTCCTACAATGAGCAGTTCTTC. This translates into CASSTGTGSYNEQFF.